These 32 T cell receptor beta chains were sequenced from one sample in a study of blood T cell repertoires in COVID-19. Repertoires were generated with immunoSEQ multiplex PCR, while TCRdb's copy carries only in-frame clones and drops some. The sample gives 12,000 or so clones, 75% to 90% of which show up once; around 5.6% is in the top ten. The source material was peripheral blood. These receptors originate from a human donor in a cohort sampled during active COVID-19.

This clone has a handful of counts. The rearrangement uses TRBV11-2 and TRBJ2-7, with TRBD2 as a possible D gene (5 bases). The CDR3 spans 13 residues. Trimming shortened V by 7 bases and J by 5 bases, and 15 bases separated the two germline ends. Germline CDR1 reads SGHAT; CDR2 reads FQNNGV. DNA for the CDR3: TGTGCCAGCACGCTGGTTGAGGGAAACGAGCAGTACTTC. This codes for CASTLVEGNEQYF.

The genes are TRBV4-1 and TRBJ2-7; 10 bases map to TRBD2. Germline-derived CDR1 and CDR2 are MGHRA and YSYEKL. Trimming took 1 base from V and 3 from J; bases not matched to a gene: 6. The CDR3 sequence is 16 residues long. The CDR3: CASSQGGLADNYEQYF. The CDR3 DNA follows: TGCGCCAGCAGCCAAGGCGGACTAGCGGACAACTACGAGCAGTACTTC.

The chain combines TRBV7-2 with TRBJ2-4; TRBD1 agrees at 9 bases. The CDR3 length is 16 residues. Trimming at V came to 5 bases and at J to 2 bases, leaving 7 bases not matched to a gene. Germline assignment: CDR1 SGHTA and CDR2 FQGNSA. The CDR3 DNA sequence: TGTGCCAGCAGCGTTGGGACAGGGAATACCAAAAACATTCAGTACTTC. Residues: CASSVGTGNTKNIQYF. The whole variable domain, remainder taken from reference TRBV7-2 and TRBJ2-4, is GAGVSQSPSNKVTEKGKDVELRCDPISGHTALYWYRQSLGQGLEFLIYFQGNSAPDKSGLPSDRFSAERTGGSVSTLTIQRTQQEDSAVYLCASSVGTGNTKNIQYFGAGTRLSVL.

The J gene is TRBJ2-1, the V gene TRBV28, with a weak D call TRBD1 (6 bases). Germline V gene sequence: CDR1 MDHEN, CDR2 SYDVKM. Trimming pared 5 bases from V and 8 bases from J, leaving 25 bases between. The CDR3 is 17 residues long. The CDR3 DNA follows: TGTGCCAGCAGTAAAAGATGGACAGTTGTACCAGGGGATGAGCAGTTCTTC. It encodes CASSKRWTVVPGDEQFF. Full variable domain (outside the CDR3, taken from reference TRBV28 and TRBJ2-1): DVKVTQSSRYLVKRTGEKVFLECVQDMDHENMFWYRQDPGLGLRLIYFSYDVKMKEKGDIPEGYSVSREKKERFSLILESASTNQTSMYLCASSKRWTVVPGDEQFFGPGTRLTVL.

The gene calls are TRBV28 and TRBJ2-2, with 8 positions matching TRBD1. The CDR3 has 15 amino acids. Germline CDR1 is MDHEN and CDR2 is SYDVKM. The V segment lost 6 bases and the J segment 6 bases; nucleotides outside the gene matches: 9. The chain's CDR3 is CASRRTGIGAGELFF. The CDR3 DNA is TGTGCCAGCAGGAGGACAGGGATAGGTGCCGGGGAGCTGTTTTTT.

This clone qualifies as medium-sized. This chain connects TRBV5-4 to TRBJ1-2; the match to TRBD1 covers 10 bases. The CDR3 covers 15 residues. Looked up from germline, CDR1 is SGHNT and CDR2 is YYREEE (reference sequence). V was clipped by 0 bases and J by 7 bases; unmatched bases: 6. The chain's CDR3 is CASSLADRGQSGYTF. In DNA form, the CDR3 reads TGTGCCAGCAGCTTGGCCGACAGGGGGCAAAGTGGCTACACCTTC.

The chain links TRBV6-5 to TRBJ2-7, with 9 bases fitting TRBD1. The CDR3 is 13 residues long. With 8 bases clipped from V and 1 base from J, the junction kept 3 bases outside the gene matches. CDR1 and CDR2 from the germline V gene are MNHEY and SVGAGI. DNA of the CDR3: TGTGCCAGCGGGACAGGGCTGTCCTACGAGCAGTACTTC. Translated: CASGTGLSYEQYF.

This clone was found once. The V call is TRBV10-3, the J call TRBJ2-7; 12 positions agree with TRBD2. This CDR3 comprises 14 residues. Germline V lookup: CDR1 ENHRY, CDR2 SYGVKD. V dropped 6 bases and J dropped 2; count of bases not matched to a gene: 2. DNA for the CDR3: TGTGCCATCAGCCGGACTAGCGGGGCCTACGAGCAGTACTTC. Amino acid sequence: CAISRTSGAYEQYF.

The rearrangement links TRBV11-2 to TRBJ2-1; D is perhaps TRBD1 (6 bases). The ends were cut back, 5 bases at V and 2 bases at J, with 13 bases in the middle. The CDR3 is 15 residues long. Germline-derived CDR1 and CDR2 are SGHAT and FQNNGV. CDR3 region: CASSPGTITYNEQFF. Here the CDR3 DNA reads TGTGCCAGCAGCCCCGGGACAATTACCTACAATGAGCAGTTCTTC.

The rearrangement uses TRBV3-1 (or the pseudogene TRBV3-2) and TRBJ2-3; 10 nucleotides align to TRBD2. V shed 1 base, J shed 8 bases, and the junction held 6 bases outside the gene matches. Germline-derived CDR1 and CDR2 are LGHDT and YNNKEL (reference sequence). There are 15 residues in the CDR3. Here the CDR3 reads CASSQAHSGRGTQYF. CDR3 in DNA: TGTGCCAGCAGCCAAGCCCACAGCGGGAGGGGTACGCAGTATTTT.

The table lists this clone with a count of one. V usage is TRBV5-1 and J usage is TRBJ1-1; D call uncertain. CDR3 size: 20 residues. The germline V and J ends were trimmed by 0 bases and 0 bases, with 24 bases remaining between them. The germline CDR1 and CDR2 sequences are SGHRS and YFSETQ. The CDR3 coding sequence is TGCGCCAGCAGCTTGGCCTCTCTTAGGACCCTAGCTTTCATGAACACTGAAGCTTTCTTT. Amino acids: CASSLASLRTLAFMNTEAFF. Full variable domain (missing parts from reference TRBV5-1 and TRBJ1-1): KAGVTQTPRYLIKTRGQQVTLSCSPISGHRSVSWYQQTPGQGLQFLFEYFSETQRNKGNFPGRFSGRQFSNSRSEMNVSTLELGDSALYLCASSLASLRTLAFMNTEAFFGQGTRLTVV.

This chain uses TRBV5-6 with TRBJ2-3, with 9 bases that match TRBD1. This CDR3 is 16 amino acids long. Trimming cost V 5 bases and J 3 bases; bases outside gene matches: 10. Germline V gene sequence: CDR1 SGHDT, CDR2 YYEEEE. The CDR3 nucleotides read TGTGCCAGCAGTTCATCCGGGACAGGGTGGACAGATACGCAGTATTTT. It codes for CASSSSGTGWTDTQYF.

The V call is TRBV5-1, the J call TRBJ2-1; 7 bases are a match to TRBD2. This CDR3 spans 18 amino acids. Trimming at V came to 0 bases and at J to 0 bases, leaving 9 bases not matched to a gene. Looked up from germline, CDR1 is SGHRS and CDR2 is YFSETQ. The CDR3 protein is CASSLGVTSRSSYNEQFF. In DNA form, the CDR3 reads TGCGCCAGCAGCTTGGGGGTGACTAGCCGAAGCTCCTACAATGAGCAGTTCTTC.

The chain recombines TRBV29-1 with TRBJ2-1; 15 bases line up with TRBD2. There are 16 residues in the CDR3. Germline trimming cut 6 bases from V and 8 bases from J; bases unmatched to any gene: 11. In germline, CDR1 is SQVTM, CDR2 ANQGSEA. CDR3 coding DNA: TGCAGCGTCTGCGGACTAGCGGGAGGGTTGGACTATGAGCAGTTCTTC. Amino acid sequence: CSVCGLAGGLDYEQFF.

The chain uses TRBV3-1 (or the pseudogene TRBV3-2) and TRBJ1-6, with 9 nucleotides matching TRBD1. Trimming took 4 bases from V and 8 from J; bases not matched to a gene: 6. CDR1 LGHDT and CDR2 YNNKEL come from the germline V gene (reference sequence). The length of the CDR3 is 15 residues. CDR3 in amino acids: CASSRGTGTDSPLHF. CDR3 sequence (DNA): TGTGCCAGCAGCCGGGGGACAGGGACGGATTCACCCCTCCACTTT.

This clone was counted a single time. The rearrangement links TRBV5-1 to TRBJ2-7; 7 bases match TRBD2. The CDR3 extends over 14 amino acids. The V gene end was trimmed by 0 bases and the J gene end by 3 bases; junction bases not matched to a gene: 3. Germline V gene sequence: CDR1 SGHRS, CDR2 YFSETQ. CDR3 DNA sequence: TGCGCCAGCAGCTTGGCCGGGGGGTACTACGAGCAGTACTTC. Amino acids: CASSLAGGYYEQYF.

The chain carries TRBV25-1 and TRBJ1-5; 7 nucleotides agree with TRBD1. The ends lost 8 bases at V and 0 bases at J; junction bases unmatched: 4. Germline assignment: CDR1 MGHDK and CDR2 SYGVNS. The CDR3 contains 14 residues. CDR3: CASAGTDSNQPQHF. The DNA for the CDR3 is TGTGCCAGCGCCGGGACAGATAGCAATCAGCCCCAGCATTTT.

CDR3 coding DNA: TGTGCCAGCAGCGAACCGGGACAGGGGATAAACGAGCAGTACTTC. Translated: CASSEPGQGINEQYF. This chain connects TRBV7-9 to TRBJ2-7, with 10 bases fitting TRBD1. Germline loops: CDR1 SEHNR, CDR2 FQNEAQ (reference sequence). V lost 5 bases, J lost 5 bases, and 9 bases stayed unmatched. This CDR3 region has 15 residues.

As DNA, the CDR3 is TGCGCCAGCAGCTTGGGCCCGGGTAGCACCGGGGAGCTGTTTTTT. Protein: CASSLGPGSTGELFF. The rearrangement joins TRBV5-1 to TRBJ2-2; D is uncertain. V lost 0 bases to trimming and J lost 4 bases, with 10 bases between them. CDR3 length: 15 residues. From germline, CDR1 is SGHRS and CDR2 YFSETQ.

The chain's CDR3 is CATSRATGVNSPLHF. The CDR3 DNA sequence: TGTGCCACCAGCAGGGCGACAGGGGTGAATTCACCCCTCCACTTT. This sequence joins TRBV15 and TRBJ1-6, with 8 bases fitting TRBD1. V dropped 3 bases and J dropped 7; count of bases not matched to a gene: 5. From germline, CDR1 is LNHNV and CDR2 YYDKDF (reference sequence). CDR3 length: 15 residues. Drawing the rest from reference TRBV15 and TRBJ1-6, the complete variable domain is DAMVIQNPRYQVTQFGKPVTLSCSQTLNHNVMYWYQQKSSQAPKLLFHYYDKDFNNEADTPDNFQSRRPNTSFCFLDIRSPGLGDTAMYLCATSRATGVNSPLHFGNGTRLTVT.

Notes on this clone: A read error may produce the germline difference seen at one junction end. The V and J genes are TRBV28 and TRBJ2-3; 7 nucleotides agree with TRBD1. Per germline, CDR1 MDHEN and CDR2 SYDVKM. The CDR3 sequence is 14 residues long. In DNA form, the CDR3 reads TGTGCCAGCAGCCAGACAGGGAGTGAAGATACGCTGTATTTT. The encoded protein is CASSQTGSEDTLYF.

The chain employs TRBV7-9 and TRBJ2-3, with a tentative D call TRBD1 (6 bases). CDR1 is SEHNR and CDR2 is FQNEAQ in the germline V gene (reference sequence). V was shortened by 0 bases and J by 5 bases, with 6 bases between the two germline ends. The CDR3 loop spans 13 amino acids. CDR3 bases: TGTGCCAGCAGCTTAGCAGGGGGAGATACGCAGTATTTT. It is translated as CASSLAGGDTQYF.

The table lists this clone with a few counts. CDR3 sequence: CASSGLRGGLREQFF. For the CDR3, the DNA is TGTGCCAGCAGTGGTTTACGGGGGGGCCTTCGAGAGCAGTTCTTC. This rearrangement joins TRBV2 to TRBJ2-1, with 8 bases that match TRBD2. CDR3 length: 15 residues. V lost 4 bases and J lost 10; bases outside the gene matches: 12. CDR1 is SNHLY, CDR2 FYNNEI, per germline.

This clone was detected only a few times. The V gene is TRBV11-2, the J gene TRBJ2-7; D gene unclear. Per the germline V gene, CDR1 is SGHAT and CDR2 is FQNNGV. The V end lost 1 base, the J end lost 3 bases, and 4 bases lay between the germline ends. This CDR3 is 12 amino acids long. The DNA for the CDR3 is TGTGCCAGCAGCTTAGTGAGCTACGAGCAGTACTTC. Translation gives CASSLVSYEQYF.

V and J are TRBV5-4 and TRBJ2-2; the D is unclear. Germline V gives CDR1 SGHNT, CDR2 YYREEE (reference sequence). The CDR3 totals 14 residues. With 0 bases removed from V and 4 bases from J, the gap between germline ends came to 7 bases. CDR3 DNA sequence: TGTGCCAGCAGCTTGGGGCAGTCCACCGGGGAGCTGTTTTTT. Translation: CASSLGQSTGELFF. The whole variable domain, filled in from reference TRBV5-4 and TRBJ2-2, reads ETGVTQSPTHLIKTRGQQVTLRCSSQSGHNTVSWYQQALGQGPQFIFQYYREEENGRGNFPPRFSGLQFPNYSSELNVNALELDDSALYLCASSLGQSTGELFFGEGSRLTVL.

This chain joins TRBV10-3 and TRBJ2-1, with 8 bases fitting TRBD1. This CDR3 contains 13 residues. Per the germline V gene, CDR1 is ENHRY and CDR2 is SYGVKD. Trimming took 8 bases from V and 8 from J; bases not matched to a gene: 8. The CDR3 spells CAISTGEADEQFF. The CDR3 coding sequence is TGTGCCATCTCGACAGGGGAAGCCGATGAGCAGTTCTTC.

The rearrangement uses TRBV14 and TRBJ1-6; TRBD1 aligns across 7 bases. The CDR3 is 16 residues long. CDR1 is SGHDN, CDR2 FVKESK, per germline. V lost 0 bases to trimming and J lost 6 bases; unmatched junction nucleotides: 5. The CDR3 nucleotides read TGTGCCAGCAGCCAAGATTACGGGACAGTTAATTCACCCCTCCACTTT. Protein product: CASSQDYGTVNSPLHF. Full variable domain (missing parts from reference TRBV14 and TRBJ1-6): EAGVTQFPSHSVIEKGQTVTLRCDPISGHDNLYWYRRVMGKEIKFLLHFVKESKQDESGMPNNRFLAERTGGTYSTLKVQPAELEDSGVYFCASSQDYGTVNSPLHFGNGTRLTVT.

V gene TRBV3-1 (or the pseudogene TRBV3-2) combines with J gene TRBJ1-1; no firm D call. Trimming pared 0 bases from V and 4 bases from J, leaving 12 bases between. Germline V gene sequence: CDR1 LGHDT, CDR2 YNNKEL (reference sequence). The CDR3 runs 15 residues. CDR3 bases: TGTGCCAGCAGCCAAGATAACAGATTTCGCACTGAAGCTTTCTTT. This encodes CASSQDNRFRTEAFF.

The chain is built from TRBV3-1 (or the pseudogene TRBV3-2) and TRBJ1-3, with a tentative D call TRBD1 (5 bases). The CDR3 has 14 amino acids. CDR1 and CDR2 from the germline V gene are LGHDT and YNNKEL (reference sequence). The V end lost 4 bases, the J end lost 4 bases, and 11 bases lay between the germline ends. The CDR3 sequence is CASSPRGGGNTIYF. CDR3 nucleotides: TGTGCCAGCAGCCCTAGGGGAGGAGGAAACACCATATATTTT.

The chain carries TRBV5-4 and TRBJ2-6, with D uncertain. The germline V gene encodes CDR1 SGHNT and CDR2 YYREEE (reference sequence). Deletions cut 4 bases from V and 4 bases from J, with 9 bases between. CDR3 size: 14 residues. Here the CDR3 DNA reads TGTGCCAGCAGCCCATACACCGGGGCCAACGTCCTGACTTTC. Its protein is CASSPYTGANVLTF.

The CDR3 loop reads CASSSRDSSYEQYF. The CDR3 nucleotides are TGTGCCAGTAGTTCCCGCGACAGTTCCTACGAGCAGTACTTC. J is TRBJ2-7 and V is TRBV19; maybe TRBD1 (5 bases). CDR1 and CDR2 (germline): LNHDA, SQIVND (reference sequence). Trimming took off 5 bases at V and 1 base at J, with 12 bases between the two ends. CDR3 size: 14 residues.

The CDR3 loop is CASSDRGYQPQHF. CDR3 DNA: TGTGCCAGCAGTGATAGGGGATATCAGCCCCAGCATTTT. The J gene is TRBJ1-5, the V gene TRBV6-1; weak D call: TRBD1 (5 bases). Germline CDR1 and CDR2: MNHNS and SASEGT. The CDR3 is 13 amino acids. The V and J ends lost 3 bases and 5 bases respectively, with 8 bases between them.